One sample yielded the 25 T cell receptor beta chains listed below, sequenced in a study of post-analysis software for immune sequencing data. Whole-study findings and limits: Elevated frequency relative to controls characterized several TRBV segments in patients, TRBV5-6, TRBV5-1 and TRBV20-1 among them.

No antigen is known for these receptors. Unique molecular identifiers were present in the TCR beta cDNA libraries. One entry per CDR3 protein results from TCRdb running MiXCR on the PCR reads. The data show about 800,000 distinct CDR3 sequences, less than 35% seen once. Sample: blood. These receptors all come from a girl aged 10 to 17 with multiple sclerosis.

The J gene is TRBJ2-1, the V gene TRBV20-1; possibly TRBD2 for D (6 bases). Germline CDR1 DFQATT, CDR2 SNEGSKA (reference sequence). The CDR3 consists of 8 residues. Deletions cut 6 bases from V and 12 bases from J, with 6 bases between. As DNA, the CDR3 is TGCAGTGCGGGGGGGCAGTTCTTC. Its translation is CSAGGQFF.

This clonotype came up many times. The chain recombines TRBV5-1 with TRBJ2-1; no firm D call. Between the trimmed V and J ends, which lost 1 base and 8 bases, there was a span of 4 bases. The CDR3 has 11 amino acids. Germline values: CDR1 SGHRS, CDR2 YFSETQ. The CDR3 here is CASSLRDEQFF. Written as DNA, the CDR3 is TGCGCCAGCAGCTTGAGGGATGAGCAGTTCTTC.

This clonotype was counted ten times or more. The chain uses TRBV5-1 and TRBJ2-7; D is possibly TRBD1 (6 bases). The CDR3 contains 15 residues. The ends were cut back, 0 bases at V and 6 bases at J, with 16 bases in the middle. Germline loops: CDR1 SGHRS, CDR2 YFSETQ. CDR3 sequence reads: CASSLVAGEFGEQYF. The CDR3 DNA reads TGCGCCAGCAGCTTGGTGGCAGGGGAATTCGGCGAGCAGTACTTC.

The V call is TRBV20-1, the J call TRBJ2-1, with D maybe TRBD2 (6 bases). This CDR3 has 13 amino acids. Germline CDR1 is DFQATT and CDR2 is SNEGSKA (reference sequence). V was pared by 5 bases and J by 9 bases, with 17 bases between. The CDR3 region is CSAGRTGASEQFF. The CDR3 nucleotides are TGCAGTGCTGGCCGGACGGGAGCAAGTGAGCAGTTCTTC.

This clonotype appeared a few times. This chain connects TRBV28 to TRBJ2-1; 11 positions agree with TRBD1. V trimming: 4 bases; J trimming: 5 bases; junction bases outside the gene matches: 4. Germline V gives CDR1 MDHEN, CDR2 SYDVKM. The CDR3 length is 15 residues. The CDR3 spells CASSSGQGANNEQFF. The CDR3 DNA reads as TGTGCCAGCAGTTCCGGACAGGGGGCCAACAATGAGCAGTTCTTC.

Remarks on this clonotype: The conserved phenylalanine or tryptophan normally closing the CDR3 is absent here, so this likely arose from a read error. The V gene is TRBV7-9, the J gene TRBJ2-3; possibly TRBD1 or TRBD2 for D (5 bases each). Trimming took off 5 bases at V and 2 bases at J, with 20 bases between the two ends. The CDR3 sequence is 17 residues long. CDR1 is SEHNR and CDR2 is FQNEAQ in the germline V gene (reference sequence). CDR3 region: CASSLTPSGLDTDTQYV. Here the CDR3 DNA reads TGTGCCAGCAGCCTTACTCCATCGGGGCTTGACACAGATACGCAGTATGTT.

This clonotype has just a few counts. The chain couples TRBV20-1 to TRBJ2-3; TRBD2 aligns across 8 bases. J gave up 2 bases and V 6 bases, and 16 bases lay outside the gene matches. Germline-derived CDR1 and CDR2 are DFQATT and SNEGSKA (reference sequence). The CDR3 spans 17 residues. The CDR3 region has the DNA TGCAGTGCCCACATGGGCAGCCCAGCGGGGGTCACAGATACGCAGTATTTT. Its translation is CSAHMGSPAGVTDTQYF.

V usage is TRBV20-1 and J usage is TRBJ1-6; 8 bases match TRBD1. This CDR3 has 16 amino acids. Germline-derived CDR1 and CDR2 are DFQATT and SNEGSKA (reference sequence). V lost 3 bases, J lost 10 bases, and 14 bases stayed unmatched. CDR3 bases: TGCAGTGCTAGTACGCGGACAGGGATCGTAGGCTCACCCCTCCACTTT. Translated: CSASTRTGIVGSPLHF.

In this sample, this clonotype turned up a few times. The gene calls are TRBV5-1 and TRBJ1-2; 7 nucleotides match TRBD1. This CDR3 region has 14 residues. V trimming: 4 bases; J trimming: 5 bases; junction bases outside the gene matches: 8. CDR1 is SGHRS and CDR2 is YFSETQ in the germline V gene. The DNA of the CDR3 is TGCGCCAGCAGCACTGGACAGGATGGGTATGGCTACACCTTC. Protein product: CASSTGQDGYGYTF. Filled out from reference TRBV5-1 and TRBJ1-2, the complete variable domain reads KAGVTQTPRYLIKTRGQQVTLSCSPISGHRSVSWYQQTPGQGLQFLFEYFSETQRNKGNFPGRFSGRQFSNSRSEMNVSTLELGDSALYLCASSTGQDGYGYTFGSGTRLTVV.

This clonotype has a handful of counts. This chain joins TRBV29-1 and TRBJ2-3, with TRBD2 matching 13 bases. CDR1 is SQVTM, CDR2 ANQGSEA, per germline. The length of the CDR3 is 14 residues. Trimming at V came to 6 bases and at J to 3 bases, leaving 3 bases not matched to a gene. The CDR3 here is CSVQTSGRTDTQYF. In DNA, the CDR3 is TGCAGCGTCCAGACTAGCGGGAGGACAGATACGCAGTATTTT.

This chain links TRBV29-1 with TRBJ2-1, with D perhaps TRBD2 (6 bases). CDR3 size: 16 residues. From germline, CDR1 is SQVTM and CDR2 ANQGSEA. Trimming took off 8 bases at V and 1 base at J, with 21 bases between the two ends. The CDR3 nucleotides are TGCAGCACTGAGGGGATCAGTGGGGGGTCCTACAATGAGCAGTTCTTC. This gives the protein CSTEGISGGSYNEQFF.

CDR3 loop: CSAPRAGEFYEQYF. The CDR3 DNA reads TGCAGTGCTCCCAGAGCGGGAGAGTTCTACGAGCAGTACTTC. The gene calls are TRBV20-1 and TRBJ2-7; TRBD2 matches at 8 bases. The ends lost 5 bases at V and 3 bases at J; junction bases unmatched: 9. The germline gives CDR1 DFQATT, CDR2 SNEGSKA (reference sequence). The CDR3 loop spans 14 amino acids.

This clonotype was detected only a few times. The chain recombines TRBV3-1 with TRBJ2-7; no clear D. CDR1 is LGHDT, CDR2 YNNKEL, per germline (reference sequence). V lost 1 base and J lost 3, with 7 bases in between. CDR3 length: 13 amino acids. The chain's CDR3 is CASSQGQDYEQYF. DNA for the CDR3: TGTGCCAGCAGCCAAGGGCAGGACTACGAGCAGTACTTC.

This clonotype turned up a few times. V and J are TRBV6-5 and TRBJ2-1; D not resolved. CDR1 is MNHEY and CDR2 is SVGAGI in the germline V gene. The CDR3 is 13 amino acids. Trimming pared 0 bases from V and 12 bases from J, leaving 12 bases between. Here the CDR3 DNA reads TGTGCCAGCAGTTACTCGACCCTAGATGGGCAGTTCTTC. It codes for CASSYSTLDGQFF.

This clonotype has just a few counts. As DNA, the CDR3 is TGTGCCAGCACGGGGTCTGGGGGCAGATGGAATGAGCAGTTCTTC. This encodes CASTGSGGRWNEQFF. The rearrangement joins TRBV2 to TRBJ2-1; TRBD1 is a possible D gene (6 bases). V lost 7 bases, J lost 7 bases, and 20 bases lay in between. The V gene's germline CDR1 is SNHLY and CDR2 FYNNEI. The length of the CDR3 is 15 residues. Using reference TRBV2 and TRBJ2-1 for the parts outside the CDR3, the full variable domain is EPEVTQTPSHQVTQMGQEVILRCVPISNHLYFYWYRQILGQKVEFLVSFYNNEISEKSEIFDDQFSVERPDGSNFTLKIRSTKLEDSAMYFCASTGSGGRWNEQFFGPGTRLTVL.

This clonotype was picked up a small number of times. V is TRBV5-1 and J is TRBJ1-1; D may be TRBD1 (6 bases). Germline V gene data show CDR1 as SGHRS and CDR2 as YFSETQ. This CDR3 has 15 residues. Between the trimmed V and J ends, which lost 0 bases and 7 bases, there was a span of 16 bases. Here the CDR3 reads CASSLVGGAQGEAFF. The CDR3 DNA reads as TGCGCCAGCAGCTTGGTTGGGGGGGCGCAGGGTGAAGCTTTCTTT. Drawing the rest from reference TRBV5-1 and TRBJ1-1, the complete variable domain is KAGVTQTPRYLIKTRGQQVTLSCSPISGHRSVSWYQQTPGQGLQFLFEYFSETQRNKGNFPGRFSGRQFSNSRSEMNVSTLELGDSALYLCASSLVGGAQGEAFFGQGTRLTVV.

This chain connects TRBV6-2 or TRBV6-3 to TRBJ2-1; D is uncertain. Germline V gene sequence: CDR1 MNHEY, CDR2 SVGEGT. With 0 bases removed from V and 0 bases from J, the gap between germline ends came to 12 bases. The CDR3 covers 17 residues. The CDR3 nucleotides are TGTGCCAGCAGTTACTCGATTATGGCTCGCTCCTACAATGAGCAGTTCTTC. It yields the protein CASSYSIMARSYNEQFF.

V and J are TRBV28 and TRBJ2-1; the D is unclear. The V gene lost 2 bases and the J gene lost 10 bases, with 9 bases spanning the gap. Germline V lookup: CDR1 MDHEN, CDR2 SYDVKM. The CDR3 totals 12 residues. CDR3 amino acids: CASSLLFREQFF. The CDR3 nucleotides read TGTGCCAGCAGTTTACTTTTCCGGGAGCAGTTCTTC.

The rearrangement links TRBV27 to TRBJ1-1, with D uncertain. In germline, CDR1 is MNHEY, CDR2 SMNVEV (reference sequence). Trimming stripped 2 bases from V and 4 bases from J, with 8 bases between. The length of the CDR3 is 13 residues. The CDR3 DNA reads as TGTGCCAGCAGTTTAAGCGTCCGCACTGAAGCTTTCTTT. Its protein product is CASSLSVRTEAFF.

This clonotype was seen a few times. The gene calls are TRBV7-9 and TRBJ2-7; 11 bases line up with TRBD2. The V segment lost 1 base and the J segment 7 bases; nucleotides outside the gene matches: 12. Per germline, CDR1 SEHNR and CDR2 FQNEAQ (reference sequence). CDR3 length: 17 amino acids. This CDR3 reads CASSLDTSGSLSGEQYF. In DNA form, the CDR3 reads TGTGCCAGCAGCTTAGACACTAGCGGGAGCCTCTCGGGAGAGCAGTACTTC.

Details on this clonotype: The junction and the germline gene differ at one end; a read error may be behind it. This chain joins TRBV12-3 or TRBV12-4 and TRBJ2-7; no definite D call. CDR3 length: 13 residues. The CDR3 is CTSSLRETYEQYF. CDR3 nucleotides: TGTACCAGCAGTTTAAGGGAAACCTACGAGCAGTACTTC.

This clonotype showed up just a few times. This sequence joins TRBV12-3 or TRBV12-4 and TRBJ2-1; 9 positions match TRBD2. Trimming removed 3 bases from V and 5 bases from J; junction bases left unmatched: 5. This CDR3 contains 15 residues. The CDR3 DNA is TGTGCCAGCAGTTTTCTAGCGGGACCGAACAATGAGCAGTTCTTC. This sequence encodes CASSFLAGPNNEQFF.

In regard to this clonotype: This could be a read error, since a much larger clone is one nucleotide away. This rearrangement joins TRBV5-6 to TRBJ1-5; no reliable D call. V dropped 1 base and J dropped 8 bases, with 7 bases sitting between them. The germline V gene has CDR1 SGHDT and CDR2 YYEEEE. The CDR3 loop spans 12 amino acids. The CDR3 bases are TGTGCCAGCAGCTTGTGGTGGGAGCCCCAGCATTTT. This sequence encodes CASSLWWEPQHF.

This clonotype occurred a few times. The rearrangement links TRBV20-1 to TRBJ2-7, with 7 bases matching TRBD2. Germline assignment: CDR1 DFQATT and CDR2 SNEGSKA (reference sequence). Trimming at V came to 4 bases and at J to 2 bases, leaving 8 bases not matched to a gene. This CDR3 contains 14 residues. In nucleotides, the CDR3 is TGCAGTGCTATCATAGCGGGCAGAGCCTACGAGCAGTACTTC. It encodes CSAIIAGRAYEQYF.

The J gene is TRBJ2-3, the V gene TRBV25-1, with D unclear. This CDR3 is 15 amino acids long. With 2 bases removed from V and 4 bases from J, the gap between germline ends came to 13 bases. Looked up from germline, CDR1 is MGHDK and CDR2 is SYGVNS. CDR3 sequence (DNA): TGTGCCAGCAGTGAAATTTCCATAATCCCAGATACGCAGTATTTT. It is translated as CASSEISIIPDTQYF.